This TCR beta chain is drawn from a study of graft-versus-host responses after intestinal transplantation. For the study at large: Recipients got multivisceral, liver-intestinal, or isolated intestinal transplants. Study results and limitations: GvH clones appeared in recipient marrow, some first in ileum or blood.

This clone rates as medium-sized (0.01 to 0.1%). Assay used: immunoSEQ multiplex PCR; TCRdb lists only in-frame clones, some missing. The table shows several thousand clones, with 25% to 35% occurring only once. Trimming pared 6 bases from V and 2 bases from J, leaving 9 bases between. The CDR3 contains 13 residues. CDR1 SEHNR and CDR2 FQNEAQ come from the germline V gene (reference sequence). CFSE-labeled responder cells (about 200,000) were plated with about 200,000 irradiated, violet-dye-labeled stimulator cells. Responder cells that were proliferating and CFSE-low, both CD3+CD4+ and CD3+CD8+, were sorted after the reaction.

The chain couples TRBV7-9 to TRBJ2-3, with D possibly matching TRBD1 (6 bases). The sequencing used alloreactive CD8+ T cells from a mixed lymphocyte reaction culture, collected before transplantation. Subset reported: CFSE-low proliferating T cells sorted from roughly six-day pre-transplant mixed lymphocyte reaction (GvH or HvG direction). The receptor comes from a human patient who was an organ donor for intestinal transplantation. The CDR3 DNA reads TGTGCCAGCAGGGGGGCTAACACAGATACGCAGTATTTT. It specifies CASRGANTDTQYF.